This T cell receptor beta chain is from a study of blood T cell repertoires in COVID-19. About the study: There were acute and convalescent COVID-19 samples, and they came from the United States, Italy and Spain. PBMCs, B-cell-depleted T cells, or T cells were the source of the cDNA or gDNA that made up the material.

Using immunoSEQ multiplex PCR, the repertoire was profiled, and TCRdb retains in-frame clones only, with some absent. The sample shows 130,000 or so clones, around 89% of them seen only once. Patients at the Seattle site were enrolled during active infection and followed longitudinally. This CDR3 has 14 amino acids. Trimming shortened V by 5 bases and J by 2 bases, and 12 bases separated the two germline ends. Germline CDR1 reads KGHSH; CDR2 reads LQKENI. The chain is built from TRBV18 and TRBJ1-1; a possible D gene is TRBD1 (6 bases). The source is a man aged 55 to 70 with COVID-19, enrolled during active disease. Sequencing used peripheral blood. The CDR3 DNA reads as TGTGCCAGCTCAGCGACAGGAGCCAACACTGAAGCTTTCTTT. It encodes CASSATGANTEAFF.